This entry describes one TCR beta chain. The data were obtained in a study of control samples from healthy donors and cancer patients. The CDR3 spans 15 residues. Germline V gives CDR1 KGHSH, CDR2 LQKENI. Trimming removed 3 bases from V and 1 base from J; junction bases left unmatched: 5. The protocol was immunoSEQ multiplex PCR, while the TCRdb copy is restricted to in-frame clones and leaves out a portion. The sample has some 48,000 clones; approximately 93% are singletons. The chain employs TRBV18 and TRBJ1-2, with 7 nucleotides matching TRBD1. The sequenced sample was PBMCs. This TCR derives from a woman in her 50s with head and neck cancer. The CDR3 coding sequence is TGTGCCAGCTCACCGGAAGGGGGCTTTAACTATGGCTACACCTTC. Residues: CASSPEGGFNYGYTF. Together with reference TRBV18 and TRBJ1-2, the CDR3 gives the full variable domain: NAGVMQNPRHLVRRRGQEARLRCSPMKGHSHVYWYRQLPEEGLKFMVYLQKENIIDESGMPKERFSAEFPKEGPSILRIQQVVRGDSAAYFCASSPEGGFNYGYTFGSGTRLTVV.